The source of this T cell receptor beta chain is a study of OX40 agonist ivuxolimab in advanced cancers. Clones were sequenced by immunoSEQ multiplex PCR, and TCRdb holds only the in-frame ones, with some missing. The table includes fewer than 90,000 clones, roughly 87% detected once. Per germline, CDR1 SQVTM and CDR2 ANQGSEA. This CDR3 spans 13 amino acids. V was pared by 4 bases and J by 2 bases, with 4 bases of the junction left unmatched. Sequencing used CD4+ or CD8+ T cells sorted from blood, obtained in a trial of the OX40 agonist ivuxolimab. V gene TRBV29-1 combines with J gene TRBJ1-2; 7 positions agree with TRBD1. The receptor comes from an adult with an advanced solid tumor such as melanoma, head and neck, liver or kidney cancer. CDR3 loop: CSVATGFNYGYTF. The DNA for the CDR3 is TGCAGCGTTGCGACAGGGTTCAACTATGGCTACACCTTC.